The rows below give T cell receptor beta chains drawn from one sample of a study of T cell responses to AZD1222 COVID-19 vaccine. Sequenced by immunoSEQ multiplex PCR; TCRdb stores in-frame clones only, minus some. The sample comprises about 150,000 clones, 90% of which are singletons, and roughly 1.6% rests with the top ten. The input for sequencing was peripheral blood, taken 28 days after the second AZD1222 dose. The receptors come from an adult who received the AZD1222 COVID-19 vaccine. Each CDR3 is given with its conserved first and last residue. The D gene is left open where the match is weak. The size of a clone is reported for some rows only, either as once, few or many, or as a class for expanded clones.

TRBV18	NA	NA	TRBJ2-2	TGTGCCAGCTCACCACCGGTTCGAAAGTCTGGGCGAGGGGAGCTGTTTTTT	CASSPPVRKSGRGELFF
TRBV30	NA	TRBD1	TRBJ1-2	TGTGCCTGGGCGGGACAGGGGGCATGGGGCTACACCTTC	CAWAGQGAWGYTF
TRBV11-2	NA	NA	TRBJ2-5	TGTGCCAGCAGCTGGGGGGGAGGGGACAAAGAGACCCAGTACTTC	CASSWGGGDKETQYF
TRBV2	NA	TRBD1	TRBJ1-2	TGTGCCAGCAGAGGTATCAGGGGGCCCTGGTATGGCTACACCTTC	CASRGIRGPWYGYTF
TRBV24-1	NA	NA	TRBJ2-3	TGTGCCACCAGTGTAGGGGGAGGGCCAGCAGATACGCAGTATTTT	CATSVGGGPADTQYF
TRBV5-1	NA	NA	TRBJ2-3	TGCGCCAGCAGCCGGGTGGGGGAACGCACAGATACGCAGTATTTT	CASSRVGERTDTQYF
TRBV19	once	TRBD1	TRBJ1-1	TGTGCCAGTTCAGGGGGGCCTTTGAACACTGAAGCTTTCTTT	CASSGGPLNTEAFF
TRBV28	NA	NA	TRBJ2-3	TGTGCCAGCAGTGCCGGGCCCTTCTCGTATTTT	CASSAGPFSYF
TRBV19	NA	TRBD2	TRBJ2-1	TGTGCCAGTAGTATTTGGGGCGGGGGGTCCTACAATGAGCAGTTCTTC	CASSIWGGGSYNEQFF
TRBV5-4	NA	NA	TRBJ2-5	TGTGCCAGCACCCTACCCGGGCCCCAAGAGACCCAGTACTTC	CASTLPGPQETQYF
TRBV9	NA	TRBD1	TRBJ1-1	TGTGCCAGCAGCGCAATACAGGGGGCCCGGAACACTGAAGCTTTCTTT	CASSAIQGARNTEAFF
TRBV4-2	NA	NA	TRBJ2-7	TGTGCCAGCAGTCCGGGACAAAGCTCCTACGAGCAGTACTTC	CASSPGQSSYEQYF
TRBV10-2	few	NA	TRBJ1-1	TGCGCCAGCAGTGAGGGGTTCGGCACTGAAGCTTTCTTT	CASSEGFGTEAFF
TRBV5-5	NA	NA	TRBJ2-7	TGTGCCAGCAGCTTTTGGGGGAGCTCCTACGAGCAGTACTTC	CASSFWGSSYEQYF
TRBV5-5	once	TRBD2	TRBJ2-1	TGTGCCAGCAGCTTGGGTCTAGCGGGGATCTACAATGAGCAGTTCTTC	CASSLGLAGIYNEQFF
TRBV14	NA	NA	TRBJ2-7	TGTGCCAGCAGCCAAGAGCTCGGTAGCTACGAGCAGTACTTC	CASSQELGSYEQYF
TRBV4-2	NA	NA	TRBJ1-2	TGTGCCAGCAGCCCGGACCTTGCCAACGGCTACACCTTC	CASSPDLANGYTF
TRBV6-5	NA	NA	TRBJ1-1	TGTGCCAGCAACTATCGGGGGAAGAACACTGAAGCTTTCTTT	CASNYRGKNTEAFF
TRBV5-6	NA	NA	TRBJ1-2	TGTGCCAGCACCCTCATTGACACTAACTATGGCTACACCTTC	CASTLIDTNYGYTF
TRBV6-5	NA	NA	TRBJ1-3	TGTGCCAGCAGTTACTCCTTCGGCCGAAACACCATATATTTT	CASSYSFGRNTIYF
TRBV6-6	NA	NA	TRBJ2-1	TGTGCCAGCAGTTACTTAGATGAGCAGTTCTTC	CASSYLDEQFF
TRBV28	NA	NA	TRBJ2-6	TGTGCCAGCAGTTTAATCAGCTCTGGGGCCAACGTCCTGACTTTC	CASSLISSGANVLTF
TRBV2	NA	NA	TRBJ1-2	TGTGCCAGCAGTGCGTCGTCTAACTATGGCTACACCTTC	CASSASSNYGYTF
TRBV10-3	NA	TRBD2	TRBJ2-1	TGTGCCATCAGTGTTGAGCGGGGGGCCTACAATGAGCAGTTCTTC	CAISVERGAYNEQFF
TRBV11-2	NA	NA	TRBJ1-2	TGTGCCAGCAGCCCGGACGGGAACTATGGCTACACCTTC	CASSPDGNYGYTF
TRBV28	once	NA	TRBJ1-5	TGTGCCAGCAGTAGTTTGGAGGTCCAGCATTTT	CASSSLEVQHF
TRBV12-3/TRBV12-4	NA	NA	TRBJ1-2	TGTGCCAGCAGTCATACAGTCGGCTATGGCTACACCTTC	CASSHTVGYGYTF
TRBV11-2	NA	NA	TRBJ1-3	TGTGCCAGCAGCCGGGACGGTTCTCCTCGAAACACCATATATTTT	CASSRDGSPRNTIYF
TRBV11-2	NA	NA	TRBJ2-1	TGTGCCAGCAGCTCGCCCGGGACTTCTTTCAATGAGCAGTTCTTC	CASSSPGTSFNEQFF
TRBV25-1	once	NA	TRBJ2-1	TGTGCCAGCAGCCCCGGGCGAGAGCAGTTCTTC	CASSPGREQFF
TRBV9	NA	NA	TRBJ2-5	TGTGCCAGCAGCGTCTCGTTAGGGACCCAGTACTTC	CASSVSLGTQYF
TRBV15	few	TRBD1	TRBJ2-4	TGTGCCACCAGCAGAGTCCCTGGGGCACAGGGGAAGATTCAGTACTTC	CATSRVPGAQGKIQYF
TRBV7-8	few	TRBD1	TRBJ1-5	TGTGCCAGCAGCCTCCGGGGACAGGGGAGTCAGCCCCAGCATTTT	CASSLRGQGSQPQHF
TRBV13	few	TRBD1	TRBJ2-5	TGTGCCAGCAGTTCGGGACAGGGAGTTTCGAGAAGAAACCCAGGGTACTTC	CASSSGQGVSRRNPGYF
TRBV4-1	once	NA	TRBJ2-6	TGCGCCAGCAGCTTCCGGTTAGCGGCCGGGGCCAACGTCCTGACTTTC	CASSFRLAAGANVLTF
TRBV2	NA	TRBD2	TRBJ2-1	TGTGCCAGCGGATCTAGCGGGATCTCCTACAATGAGCAGTTCTTC	CASGSSGISYNEQFF
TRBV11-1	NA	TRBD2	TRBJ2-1	TGTGCCAGCACCAGGACTAGCGGAACCTACAATGAGCAGTTCTTC	CASTRTSGTYNEQFF
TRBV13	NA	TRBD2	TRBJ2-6	TGTGCCAGCAGACAATGGTCGGGACTAGCGCACTCTGGGGCCAACGTCCTGACTTTC	CASRQWSGLAHSGANVLTF
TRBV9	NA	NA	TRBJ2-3	TGTGCCAGCAGCGCCCCGGGCCCACGGTACACAGATACGCAGTATTTT	CASSAPGPRYTDTQYF
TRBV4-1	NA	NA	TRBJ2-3	TGCGCCAGCAGCCAAGATTTAGATACGCAGTATTTT	CASSQDLDTQYF
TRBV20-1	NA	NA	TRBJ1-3	TGCAGTGCTAGAGTTAGGGCAACCGTATATTTT	CSARVRATVYF
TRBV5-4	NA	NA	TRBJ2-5	TGTGCCAGCAGCTTGGACTGGGGGGAGACCCAGTACTTC	CASSLDWGETQYF
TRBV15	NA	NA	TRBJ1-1	TGTGCCACCAGCAGAGATCGGGCAGTGAACACTGAAGCTTTCTTT	CATSRDRAVNTEAFF
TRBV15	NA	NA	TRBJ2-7	TGTGCCACCAGCAGAGGCCGGACAGCCTACGAGCAGTACTTC	CATSRGRTAYEQYF
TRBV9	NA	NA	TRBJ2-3	TGTGCCAGCAGCGTTGACTCTCCCGGTACGCAGTATTTT	CASSVDSPGTQYF